This T cell receptor beta chain appears in the sequencing data of a study of blood T cell repertoires in COVID-19. The overall study: The analysed material was cDNA or gDNA that came from T cells, B-cell-depleted T cells, or PBMCs.

This CDR3 is 20 amino acids long. CDR1 and CDR2 (germline): MGHRA, YSYEKL. The V and J ends lost 0 bases and 0 bases, in that order; junction bases with no gene match: 9. Some clones are missing from TCRdb's copy, which holds only in-frame ones; the method was immunoSEQ multiplex PCR. The sample carries 120,000 to 150,000 clones, under 90% recorded once. The chain couples TRBV4-1 to TRBJ2-4; 12 bases match TRBD2. Sequencing used peripheral blood. The TCR comes from a human donor in a cohort sampled during active COVID-19. This CDR3 is CASSQDQASGGAGAKNIQYF. As DNA, the CDR3 is TGCGCCAGCAGCCAAGATCAGGCTAGCGGGGGGGCTGGAGCCAAAAACATTCAGTACTTC.